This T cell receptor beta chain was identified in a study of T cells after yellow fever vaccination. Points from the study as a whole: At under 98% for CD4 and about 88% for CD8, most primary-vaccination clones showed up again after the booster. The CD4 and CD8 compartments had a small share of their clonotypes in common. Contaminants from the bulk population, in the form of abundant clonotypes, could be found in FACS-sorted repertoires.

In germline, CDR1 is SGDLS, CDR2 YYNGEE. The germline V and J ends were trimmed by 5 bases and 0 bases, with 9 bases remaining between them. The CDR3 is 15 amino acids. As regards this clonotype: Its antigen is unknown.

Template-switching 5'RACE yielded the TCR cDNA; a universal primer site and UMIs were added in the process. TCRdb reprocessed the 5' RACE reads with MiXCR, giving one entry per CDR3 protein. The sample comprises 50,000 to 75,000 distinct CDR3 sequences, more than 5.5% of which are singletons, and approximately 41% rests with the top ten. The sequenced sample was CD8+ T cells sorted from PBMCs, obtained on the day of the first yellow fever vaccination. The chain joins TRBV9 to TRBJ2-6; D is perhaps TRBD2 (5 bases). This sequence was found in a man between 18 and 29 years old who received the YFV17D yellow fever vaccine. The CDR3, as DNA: TGTGCCAGCAGTGGACTGAGCTCTGGGGCCAACGTCCTGACTTTC. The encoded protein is CASSGLSSGANVLTF.